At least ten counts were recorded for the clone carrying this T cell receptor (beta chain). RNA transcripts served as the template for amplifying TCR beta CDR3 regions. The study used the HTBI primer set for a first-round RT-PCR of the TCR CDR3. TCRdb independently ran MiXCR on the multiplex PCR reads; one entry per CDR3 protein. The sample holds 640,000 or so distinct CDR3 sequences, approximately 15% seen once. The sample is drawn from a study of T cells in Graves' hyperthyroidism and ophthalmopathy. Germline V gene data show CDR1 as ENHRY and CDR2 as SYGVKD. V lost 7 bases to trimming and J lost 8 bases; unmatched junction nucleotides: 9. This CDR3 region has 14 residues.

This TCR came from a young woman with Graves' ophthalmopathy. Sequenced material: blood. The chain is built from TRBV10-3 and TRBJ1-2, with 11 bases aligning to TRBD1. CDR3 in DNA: TGTGCCATCACTCCCGCCGGGACAGGGGGAGGCTACACCTTC. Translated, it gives CAITPAGTGGGYTF.